The T cell receptor beta chain described here comes from a study of spatial heterogeneity in lung cancer. TCRdb processed the 5' RACE reads anew with MiXCR; each CDR3 protein has one entry. The top ten clones hold 35% to 55% of a sample with tens of thousands of distinct CDR3 sequences, approximately 6.5% of them seen once. Ten or more counts support this clonotype. Its antigen is as yet unknown. The junction does not match germline at one end; this may be a read error. Findings of the study overall: The appearance of ubiquitous expanded tumor TCRs in blood was greater at resection than follow-up.

As to time point: sample taken at primary tumor resection. Whole RNA, isolated from tumor, nontumor lung or frozen PBMC, was sequenced without prior sorting. The TCR was taken from a female donor with early-stage non-small cell lung cancer. The sample consisted of PBMCs, taken at surgery.

The CDR3 sequence: CSARGQGVTAF. The CDR3 DNA is TGCAGTGCTAGAGGTCAGGGGGTAACAGCCTTC. This rearrangement joins TRBV20-1 to TRBJ2-7; 7 positions agree with TRBD1. The germline V gene has CDR1 DFQATT and CDR2 SNEGSKA (reference sequence). This CDR3 has 11 residues.